The clone carrying this T cell receptor (beta chain) was observed a few times. These data originate in a study of T cells in Graves' hyperthyroidism and ophthalmopathy. RNA transcripts provided the source from which TCR beta CDR3 regions were amplified. The HTBI primer set served for first-round RT-PCR of the TCR CDR3. TCRdb reprocessed the multiplex PCR reads with MiXCR, giving one entry per CDR3 protein. The sample includes about 410,000 distinct CDR3 sequences, under 15% of them seen just once. This CDR3 has 14 amino acids. Trimming pared 1 base from V and 3 bases from J, leaving 8 bases between. Germline CDR1 is MNHNY and CDR2 is SVGAGI (reference sequence).

This chain connects TRBV6-6 to TRBJ2-3; no definite D call. The TCR sequence derives from a man between 18 and 35 years old with Graves' ophthalmopathy. Sequenced: blood. As DNA, the CDR3 is TGTGCCAGCAGTTACTTAAGTGGGACAGATACGCAGTATTTT. Its protein is CASSYLSGTDTQYF.